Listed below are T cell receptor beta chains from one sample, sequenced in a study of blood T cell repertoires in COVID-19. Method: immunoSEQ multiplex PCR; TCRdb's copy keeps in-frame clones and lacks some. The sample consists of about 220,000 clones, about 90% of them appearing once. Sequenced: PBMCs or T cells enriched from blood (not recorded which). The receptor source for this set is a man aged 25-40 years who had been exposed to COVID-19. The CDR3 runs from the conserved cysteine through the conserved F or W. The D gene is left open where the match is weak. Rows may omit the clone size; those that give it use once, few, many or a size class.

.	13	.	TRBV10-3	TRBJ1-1	TGTGCCACCACAGGGCCTCAGGGCACTGAAGCTTTCTTT	CATTGPQGTEAFF
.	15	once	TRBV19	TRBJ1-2	TGTGCCTGCTATAACCCAGGATCCGTATTACGAGGCTACACCTTC	CACYNPGSVLRGYTF
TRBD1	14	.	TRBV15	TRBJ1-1	TGTGCCACCAGCAAGACAGGGACGAACACTGAAGCTTTCTTT	CATSKTGTNTEAFF
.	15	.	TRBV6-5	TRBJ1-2	TGTGCCAGCGGGGGGGAAGGGGAGATTGACTATGGCTACACCTTC	CASGGEGEIDYGYTF
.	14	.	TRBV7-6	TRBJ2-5	TGTGCCAGCAGCCCAACACCGGGGTGGGAGACCCAGTACTTC	CASSPTPGWETQYF
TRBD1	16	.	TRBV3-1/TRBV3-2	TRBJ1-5	TGTGCCAGCAGCGACCAGGGGGTTGGCGAGAATCAGCCCCAGCATTTT	CASSDQGVGENQPQHF
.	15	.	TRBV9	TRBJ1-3	TGTGCCAGCAGCGTAGGTCATGCGGCTGGAAACACCATATATTTT	CASSVGHAAGNTIYF
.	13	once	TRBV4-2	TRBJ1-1	TGTGCCAGCAGCCAAAACGGGGGCACTGAAGCTTTCTTT	CASSQNGGTEAFF
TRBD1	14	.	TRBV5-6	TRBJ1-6	TGTGCCAGCAGCCTTAATACAGGGGGTTCACCCCTCCACTTT	CASSLNTGGSPLHF
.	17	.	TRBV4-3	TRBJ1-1	TGCGCCAGCAGCCAAGATCGGGGAACCCGACCGAACACTGAAGCTTTCTTT	CASSQDRGTRPNTEAFF
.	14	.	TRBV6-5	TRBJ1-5	TGTGCCAGCAGTCAACCAGGGTCCAATCAGCCCCAGCATTTT	CASSQPGSNQPQHF
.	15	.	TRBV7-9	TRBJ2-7	TGTGCCAGCAGCTTGATGGGGGGGCCTGAAAACGAGCAGTACTTC	CASSLMGGPENEQYF
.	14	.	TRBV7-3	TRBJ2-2	TGTGCCAGCAGCTCCCAACTAGGGACCGGGGAGCTGTTTTTT	CASSSQLGTGELFF
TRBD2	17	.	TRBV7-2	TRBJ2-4	TGTGCCAGCTGCGGGTCTATAGCGGGACTAGCCAAAAACATTCAGTACTTC	CASCGSIAGLAKNIQYF
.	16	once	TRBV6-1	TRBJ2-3	TGTGCCAGCAGTGCAGTAGCGGAATTGGGCACAGATACGCAGTATTTT	CASSAVAELGTDTQYF
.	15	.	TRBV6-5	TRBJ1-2	TGTGCCAGCAGTTACGGGACGTTTGGGACTTATGGCTACACCTTC	CASSYGTFGTYGYTF
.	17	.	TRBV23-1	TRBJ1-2	TGCGCCAGCAGTCAACGAGTACAGGGAGACCATAACTATGGCTACACCTTC	CASSQRVQGDHNYGYTF
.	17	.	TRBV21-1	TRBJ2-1	TGTGCCAGCAGCAAAGCGAATTCCGGATCAGGGAGGAATGAGCAGTTCTTC	CASSKANSGSGRNEQFF
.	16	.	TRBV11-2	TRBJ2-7	TGTGCCAGCAGCCCACCCGGTGGAGGGATAATCTACGAGCAGTACTTC	CASSPPGGGIIYEQYF
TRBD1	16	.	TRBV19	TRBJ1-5	TGTGCCAGTAGTATAAGGGACAGGGGAAAAAATCAGCCCCAGCATTTT	CASSIRDRGKNQPQHF
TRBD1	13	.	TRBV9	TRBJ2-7	TGTGCCAGCAGCGCCTGGACAGGAAGCGAGCAGTACTTC	CASSAWTGSEQYF
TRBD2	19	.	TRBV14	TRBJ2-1	TGTGCCAGCAGCCAAGATCGTCGCGGGGGGAGGAGCACCTACAATGAGCAGTTCTTC	CASSQDRRGGRSTYNEQFF
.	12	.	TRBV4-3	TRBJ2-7	TGCGCCAGCAGCCAAGAAGGGGGCGAGCAGTACTTC	CASSQEGGEQYF
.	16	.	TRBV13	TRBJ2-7	TGTGCCAGCAGTTTTAACAGGGCCCCCTCTTACTACGAGCAGTACTTC	CASSFNRAPSYYEQYF
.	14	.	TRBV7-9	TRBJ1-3	TGTGCCAGCAGGACTTCTAGCTCTGGAAACACCATATATTTT	CASRTSSSGNTIYF
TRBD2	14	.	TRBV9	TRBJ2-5	TGTGCCAGCAGCATTGGGACTAGCCAAGAGACCCAGTACTTC	CASSIGTSQETQYF
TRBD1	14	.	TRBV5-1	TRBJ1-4	TGCGCCAGCAGCTACCGGGACAGGGACCAAAAACTGTTTTTT	CASSYRDRDQKLFF
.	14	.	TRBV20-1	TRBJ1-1	TGCAGTGCTAGTACACAGAGACTGAACACTGAAGCTTTCTTT	CSASTQRLNTEAFF
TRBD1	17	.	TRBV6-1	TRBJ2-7	TGTGCCAGCAGTGAAGCGCTTCGAGGGACAGGGCTGTACGAGCAGTACTTC	CASSEALRGTGLYEQYF
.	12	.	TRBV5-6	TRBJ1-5	TGTGCCAGCAGCAGCGGCGGTCAGCCCCAGCATTTT	CASSSGGQPQHF
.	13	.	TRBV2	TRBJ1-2	TGTGCCAGCAGTGTTGATACGATAAGCGGCTACACCTTC	CASSVDTISGYTF
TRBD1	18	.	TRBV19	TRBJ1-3	TGTGCCAGTAGTGCCAGGGACAGGTACTCGAGCTCTGGAAACACCATATATTTT	CASSARDRYSSSGNTIYF
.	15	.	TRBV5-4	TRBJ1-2	TGTGCCAGCAGCAATCGACGGGGTGGCGACTATGGCTACACCTTC	CASSNRRGGDYGYTF
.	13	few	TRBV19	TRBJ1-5	TGTGCCAGTAGTATCGATCCGCTTTCCGCGGGGCATTTT	CASSIDPLSAGHF
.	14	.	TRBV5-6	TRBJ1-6	TGTGCCAGCAGCTTGCCAGGGAATGATTCACCCCTCCACTTT	CASSLPGNDSPLHF
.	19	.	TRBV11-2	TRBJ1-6	TGTGCCAGCAGCTTACGCGCGACGCCCGGGGGGACCTATAATTCACCCCTCCACTTT	CASSLRATPGGTYNSPLHF
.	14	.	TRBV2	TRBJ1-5	TGTGCCAGCAGTGGGCCAGGGGAGGGGCAGCCCCAGCATTTT	CASSGPGEGQPQHF
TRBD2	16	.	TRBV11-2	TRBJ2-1	TGTGCCAGCAGCCCCCGGACTAGCGGGGGCCCTGCGGAGCAGTTCTTC	CASSPRTSGGPAEQFF
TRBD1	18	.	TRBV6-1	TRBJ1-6	TGTGCCAGCAGTGAAGCTCCGGGACAGGGTTCCTATAATTCACCCCTCCACTTT	CASSEAPGQGSYNSPLHF
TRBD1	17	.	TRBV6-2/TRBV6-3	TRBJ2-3	TGTGCCAGCAGTTCCAACCCCGGGACAGGGGGCCCAGATACGCAGTATTTT	CASSSNPGTGGPDTQYF
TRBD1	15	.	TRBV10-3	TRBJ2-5	TGTGCCATCAGTGCAACAGGGGCCGCGGCTTCGACCCAGTACTTC	CAISATGAAASTQYF
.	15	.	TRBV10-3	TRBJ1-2	TGTGCCATCAGTGAGATCTCAGGGATCGTGAATGGCTACACCTTC	CAISEISGIVNGYTF
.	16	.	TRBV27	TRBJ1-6	TGTGCCAGCAGTCCCGGAGGGGGGGTAGGGGCTTCACCCCTCCACTTT	CASSPGGGVGASPLHF
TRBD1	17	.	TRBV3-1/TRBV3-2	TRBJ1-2	TGTGCCAGCAGCCCCCGGGACAGGGGGGCCTGGAGCTATGGCTACACCTTC	CASSPRDRGAWSYGYTF
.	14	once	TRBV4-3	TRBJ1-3	TGCGCCAGCAGCCAGGGAGTCGGGGGAGACACCATATATTTT	CASSQGVGGDTIYF
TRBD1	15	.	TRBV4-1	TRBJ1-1	TGCGCCAGCAGCCAAGTAACCCGGACAGGCCCCGAAGCTTTCTTT	CASSQVTRTGPEAFF
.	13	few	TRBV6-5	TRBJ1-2	TGTGCCAGCAGCTCGACAAGATCCTATGGCTACACCTTC	CASSSTRSYGYTF
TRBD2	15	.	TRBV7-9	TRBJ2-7	TGTGCCAGCAGTGCGACTAGCGGGGCACGCTACGAGCAGTACTTC	CASSATSGARYEQYF
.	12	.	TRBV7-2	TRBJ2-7	TGTGCCAGCAGCTTAGCTTGGCACGAGCAGTACTTC	CASSLAWHEQYF
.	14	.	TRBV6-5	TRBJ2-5	TGTGCCAGCAGGGACTCTGGCAACCAAGAGACCCAGTACTTC	CASRDSGNQETQYF
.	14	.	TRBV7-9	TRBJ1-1	TGTGCCAGCAGCCAAACGGACAGAAGAACTGAAGCTTTCTTT	CASSQTDRRTEAFF
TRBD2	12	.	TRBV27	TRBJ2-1	TGTGCCAGCAGATCGCCGGGGGGGCGGCAGTTCTTC	CASRSPGGRQFF
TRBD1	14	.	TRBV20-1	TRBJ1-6	TGCAGTGCTAGTTTAGGACAGGGAGATTCACCCCTCCACTTT	CSASLGQGDSPLHF
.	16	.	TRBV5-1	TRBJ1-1	TGCGCCAGCAGCGGGGGATACGGGAGAGTAAACACTGAAGCTTTCTTT	CASSGGYGRVNTEAFF
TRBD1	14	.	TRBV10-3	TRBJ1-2	TGTGCCATAAATTCCGGGACAGGGGGCTTCGGCTACACCTTC	CAINSGTGGFGYTF
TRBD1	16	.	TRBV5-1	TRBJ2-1	TGCGCCAGCAGCGTGACCGGGACAGGGGGTTTGGATGAGCAGTTCTTC	CASSVTGTGGLDEQFF
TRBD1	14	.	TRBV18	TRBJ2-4	TGTGCCAGCTCTTTGGACAGGGATAAAAACATTCAGTACTTC	CASSLDRDKNIQYF